This is a list of T cell receptor beta chains from one sample in a study of T cell responses to AZD1222 COVID-19 vaccine. Generated by immunoSEQ multiplex PCR, the TCRdb table keeps only in-frame clones and is missing some. The data contain around 95,000 clones, just under 90% of them seen just once; the ten biggest clones take up approximately 15%. Sequences were derived from peripheral blood, sampled on day 0 of AZD1222 vaccination. Every receptor here comes from an adult in good health. Both conserved end residues are part of each CDR3. The order of the fields is V gene, clone size, D gene, J gene, CDR3 DNA, CDR3 protein. D genes are given only for firm matches. Size tells how often a clone was seen (once, few, many) or the class of an expanded clone, and some rows leave it out.

v_gene: TRBV4-2
abundance: once
d_gene: -
j_gene: TRBJ2-1
CDR3nt: TGTGCCAGCAGCCAAGTCCGCGCGGGGTCTGACAATGAGCAGTTCTTC
CDR3aa: CASSQVRAGSDNEQFF

v_gene: TRBV5-4
abundance: -
d_gene: -
j_gene: TRBJ1-1
CDR3nt: TGTGCCAGCAGCTTTCCCGGGTCGTTAGTGAACACTGAAGCTTTCTTT
CDR3aa: CASSFPGSLVNTEAFF

v_gene: TRBV28
abundance: -
d_gene: -
j_gene: TRBJ1-4
CDR3nt: TGTGCCAGCAGCTCCCCCCCGGCAGGTGATGAAAAACTGTTTTTT
CDR3aa: CASSSPPAGDEKLFF

v_gene: TRBV5-1
abundance: -
d_gene: TRBD1
j_gene: TRBJ2-5
CDR3nt: TGCGCCAGCAGCTTGGAGGGACAGGGAGTCGTGACCCAGTACTTC
CDR3aa: CASSLEGQGVVTQYF

v_gene: TRBV11-3
abundance: -
d_gene: -
j_gene: TRBJ1-1
CDR3nt: TGTGCCAGCAGCCTTCATGGGGGGGTCGACACTGAAGCTTTCTTT
CDR3aa: CASSLHGGVDTEAFF

v_gene: TRBV28
abundance: once
d_gene: -
j_gene: TRBJ2-5
CDR3nt: TGTGCCAGCAGCTCCGGTTTTACCGAGACCCAGTACTTC
CDR3aa: CASSSGFTETQYF

v_gene: TRBV28
abundance: -
d_gene: -
j_gene: TRBJ1-5
CDR3nt: TGTGCCAGCAGTCCGGACAGTAATCAGCCCCAGCATTTT
CDR3aa: CASSPDSNQPQHF

v_gene: TRBV29-1
abundance: -
d_gene: -
j_gene: TRBJ1-2
CDR3nt: TGCAGCGTTGAAGACGCTTATGGCTACACCTTC
CDR3aa: CSVEDAYGYTF

v_gene: TRBV6-6
abundance: -
d_gene: TRBD2
j_gene: TRBJ2-3
CDR3nt: TGTGCCGGGGCGGGGGATACAGATACGCAGTATTTT
CDR3aa: CAGAGDTDTQYF

v_gene: TRBV3-1/TRBV3-2
abundance: once
d_gene: -
j_gene: TRBJ1-1
CDR3nt: TGTGCCAGCAGCCAAGATGGGTCTACGGGCCCTGAAGCTTTCTTT
CDR3aa: CASSQDGSTGPEAFF

v_gene: TRBV29-1
abundance: -
d_gene: TRBD1
j_gene: TRBJ2-5
CDR3nt: TGCAGCGTTGGCTTGACAGGGGGCGCCGGGGAGACCCAGTACTTC
CDR3aa: CSVGLTGGAGETQYF

v_gene: TRBV10-3
abundance: -
d_gene: -
j_gene: TRBJ1-2
CDR3nt: TGTGCCATCAGTGAGTCGCCGGGTCGAGAAGGGGACTATGGCTACACCTTC
CDR3aa: CAISESPGREGDYGYTF

v_gene: TRBV11-2
abundance: -
d_gene: -
j_gene: TRBJ1-5
CDR3nt: TGTGCCAGCAGCCTCGCCCTGGACAATCAGCCCCAGCATTTT
CDR3aa: CASSLALDNQPQHF

v_gene: TRBV5-4
abundance: -
d_gene: TRBD1
j_gene: TRBJ1-2
CDR3nt: TGTGCCAGCAGCCCCGATAATGGACAGGGGGGCCCCTATGGCTACACCTTC
CDR3aa: CASSPDNGQGGPYGYTF

v_gene: TRBV19
abundance: -
d_gene: TRBD2
j_gene: TRBJ2-3
CDR3nt: TGTGCCAGTAGGGCACTAGCGGGGGACACAGATACGCAGTATTTT
CDR3aa: CASRALAGDTDTQYF

v_gene: TRBV27
abundance: -
d_gene: -
j_gene: TRBJ2-1
CDR3nt: TGTGCCAGCAGTTTACAATTCCCTACTTTTTCTTCCTACAATGAGCAGTTCTTC
CDR3aa: CASSLQFPTFSSYNEQFF

v_gene: TRBV6-1
abundance: -
d_gene: TRBD1
j_gene: TRBJ2-7
CDR3nt: TGTGCCAGCAGTGAAGGGGGGACAGGGATCGAGCAGTACTTC
CDR3aa: CASSEGGTGIEQYF

v_gene: TRBV3-1/TRBV3-2
abundance: -
d_gene: -
j_gene: TRBJ1-2
CDR3nt: TGTGCCAGCAGCCAGCAACAGGGAACCGTTTGGTTTGATGGCTACACCTTC
CDR3aa: CASSQQQGTVWFDGYTF

v_gene: TRBV25-1
abundance: -
d_gene: TRBD1
j_gene: TRBJ1-1
CDR3nt: TGTGCCAGCAGACCGGGACAGGGGAACACTGAAGCTTTCTTT
CDR3aa: CASRPGQGNTEAFF

v_gene: TRBV28
abundance: -
d_gene: -
j_gene: TRBJ2-5
CDR3nt: TGTGCCAGCAGTCTAGGGTTCAGAGAGACCCAGTACTTC
CDR3aa: CASSLGFRETQYF

v_gene: TRBV6-5
abundance: -
d_gene: -
j_gene: TRBJ1-1
CDR3nt: TGTGCCACCTTTCGGGACGTTTCCTTCACTGAAGCTTTCTTT
CDR3aa: CATFRDVSFTEAFF

v_gene: TRBV11-3
abundance: -
d_gene: -
j_gene: TRBJ2-3
CDR3nt: TGTGCCAGCAGCCCGGACGGGGGTGGCGATACGCAGTATTTT
CDR3aa: CASSPDGGGDTQYF

v_gene: TRBV5-5
abundance: -
d_gene: -
j_gene: TRBJ1-2
CDR3nt: TGTGCCAGCAGCTTGGGGCAGGAGAACTATGGCTACACCTTC
CDR3aa: CASSLGQENYGYTF

v_gene: TRBV5-5
abundance: once
d_gene: -
j_gene: TRBJ1-1
CDR3nt: TGTGCCAGCAGCCTTTCAGGGGCTGAAGCTTTCTTT
CDR3aa: CASSLSGAEAFF

v_gene: TRBV14
abundance: -
d_gene: -
j_gene: TRBJ1-4
CDR3nt: TGTGCCAGCAGCTTCAGCGCGGAGCCCTGGGAAAAACTGTTTTTT
CDR3aa: CASSFSAEPWEKLFF

v_gene: TRBV18
abundance: -
d_gene: -
j_gene: TRBJ1-4
CDR3nt: TGTGCCAGCTCACCACGGGCAGGAGGGGCAACTAATGAAAAACTGTTTTTT
CDR3aa: CASSPRAGGATNEKLFF

v_gene: TRBV10-3
abundance: once
d_gene: -
j_gene: TRBJ2-3
CDR3nt: TGTGCCATCAGTGAGGGAGATACGCAGTATTTT
CDR3aa: CAISEGDTQYF

v_gene: TRBV29-1
abundance: -
d_gene: -
j_gene: TRBJ1-2
CDR3nt: TGCAGCGGGCACTACTATGGCTACACCTTC
CDR3aa: CSGHYYGYTF

v_gene: TRBV7-9
abundance: -
d_gene: TRBD1
j_gene: TRBJ1-2
CDR3nt: TGTGCCAGCAGCTCCAGGGGGGGCTATGGCTACACCTTC
CDR3aa: CASSSRGGYGYTF

v_gene: TRBV7-6
abundance: -
d_gene: -
j_gene: TRBJ2-7
CDR3nt: TGTGCCAGCAGTCCACTGGGGCCAGCGGACTACGAGCAGTACTTC
CDR3aa: CASSPLGPADYEQYF